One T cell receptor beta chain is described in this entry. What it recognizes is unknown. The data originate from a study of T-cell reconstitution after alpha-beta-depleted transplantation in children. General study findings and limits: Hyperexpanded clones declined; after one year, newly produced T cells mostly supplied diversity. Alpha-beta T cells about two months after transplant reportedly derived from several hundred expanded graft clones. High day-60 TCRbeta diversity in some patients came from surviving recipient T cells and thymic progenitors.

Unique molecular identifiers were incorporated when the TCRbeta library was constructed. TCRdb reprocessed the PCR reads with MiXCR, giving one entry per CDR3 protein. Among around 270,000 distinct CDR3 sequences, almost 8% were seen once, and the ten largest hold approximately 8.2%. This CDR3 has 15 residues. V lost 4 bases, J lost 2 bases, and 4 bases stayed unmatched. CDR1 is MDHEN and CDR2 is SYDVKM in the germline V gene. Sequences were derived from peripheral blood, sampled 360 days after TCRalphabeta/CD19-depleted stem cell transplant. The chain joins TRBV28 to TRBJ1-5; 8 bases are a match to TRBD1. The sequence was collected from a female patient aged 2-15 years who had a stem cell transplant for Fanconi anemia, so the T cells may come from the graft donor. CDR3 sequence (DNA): TGTGCCAGCAGTTATTCGACAGGGGGCAATCAGCCCCAGCATTTT. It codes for CASSYSTGGNQPQHF.